This passage covers 19 T cell receptor beta chains from one sample sequenced in a study of T cells in women clearing cervical HPV infection. Produced via immunoSEQ multiplex PCR; TCRdb's table is partial and in-frame only. Recorded for this sample: around 30,000 clones. The specimen was blood buffy coat. These receptors were taken from a woman between 18 and 70 years old with a cervical HPV16 infection that either progressed to CIN3+ or cleared (not recorded which).

Regarding this clone: The read stops 3 residues short of the end of the CDR3; the missing end is completed from the germline J gene. The V call is TRBV20-1, the J call TRBJ2-1; no clear D. Germline CDR1 and CDR2: DFQATT and SNEGSKA (reference sequence). The ends were cut back, 0 bases at V and 0 bases at J, with 12 bases in the middle. The CDR3 totals 16 residues. Partial CDR3 DNA: TGCAGTGCTAGAGACGAAGCCCCGAGCTCCTACAATGAG. This gives the protein CSARDEAPSSYNE. The whole CDR3 sequence reads CSARDEAPSSYNEQFF.

On this clone itself: The CDR3 goes on 3 residues after the read ends, and that part is filled in from the germline J gene. The chain links TRBV7-6 to TRBJ1-3, with D possibly TRBD1 on 5 matching bases. Between the trimmed V and J ends, which lost 6 bases and 0 bases, there was a span of 9 bases. The germline gives CDR1 SGHVS, CDR2 FNYEAQ. This CDR3 comprises 14 residues. The sequenced CDR3 bases are TGTGCCAGCAGGCCAGGGTCCTCTGGAAACACC. Its protein product is CASRPGSSGNT. The whole CDR3 is CASRPGSSGNTIYF. The whole variable domain, remainder taken from reference TRBV7-6 and TRBJ1-3, is GAGVSQSPRYKVTKRGQDVALRCDPISGHVSLYWYRQALGQGPEFLTYFNYEAQQDKSGLPNDRFSAERPEGSISTLTIQRTEQRDSAMYRCASRPGSSGNTIYFGEGSWLTVV.

Comment on this clone: The CDR3 end lies 3 residues beyond the end of the read and is filled in from the germline J gene. The chain joins TRBV7-6 to TRBJ2-1; possible D gene TRBD1, 5 bases. The length of the CDR3 is 13 residues. Germline V gives CDR1 SGHVS, CDR2 FNYEAQ. V was clipped by 4 bases and J by 3 bases, with 7 bases between them. CDR3 loop: CASSSGFYNEQFF. The sequenced CDR3 bases are TGTGCCAGCAGCTCAGGGTTCTACAATGAG.

Comments on this clone: The read ends 3 residues shy of where the CDR3 ends; the end is completed using the germline J gene. This chain connects TRBV6-4 to TRBJ2-3, with 8 positions matching TRBD2. The germline V gene has CDR1 MRHNA and CDR2 SNTAGT. CDR3 length: 15 residues. Trimming cost V 3 bases and J 2 bases; bases outside gene matches: 4. CDR3 protein: CASSEIAGNTDTQYF. The sequenced CDR3 bases are TGTGCCAGCAGTGAAATAGCGGGAAACACAGATACG.

The CDR3 bases that were read are TGTGCCAGCAGCTTTTCAGTCCGTTCAGGG. As protein: CASSFSVRSG. The CDR3 in full is CASSFSVRSGAFF. The chain links TRBV5-6 to TRBJ1-1, with a tentative D call TRBD1 (5 bases). The read halts 3 residues ahead of the CDR3 end, with the missing end drawn from the germline J gene. CDR1 and CDR2 from the germline V gene are SGHDT and YYEEEE. The CDR3 consists of 13 residues.

To note about this clone: The read falls 3 residues short of the CDR3 end, and the missing part is taken from the germline J gene. The chain recombines TRBV19 with TRBJ2-7, with D tentatively TRBD1 (6 bases). This CDR3 comprises 15 residues. Trimming shortened V by 5 bases and J by 0 bases, and 14 bases separated the two germline ends. CDR1 is LNHDA, CDR2 SQIVND, per germline (reference sequence). CDR3 DNA (partial): TGTGCCAGTAGTGAGCGACAGGCGCCCTCCTACGAG. This encodes CASSERQAPSYE. The full CDR3 sequence reads CASSERQAPSYEQYF.

Details on this clone: The missing CDR3 end, 3 residues past where the read stops, is filled in from the germline J gene. The chain links TRBV5-4 to TRBJ2-7, with 7 bases aligning to TRBD2. The CDR3 has 13 residues. The germline gives CDR1 SGHNT, CDR2 YYREEE (reference sequence). With V trimmed by 2 bases and J by 5 bases, 4 bases remained unmatched. The DNA read from the CDR3 is TGTGCCAGCAGCTTCAAGGGAGGGGACGAG. Protein product: CASSFKGGDE. The entire CDR3 protein reads CASSFKGGDEQYF.

Concerning this clone itself: Read coverage stops 3 residues before the CDR3 terminus; the germline J gene supplies the remainder. The V gene is TRBV5-1, the J gene TRBJ2-7; 7 bases map to TRBD1. V lost 0 bases, J lost 4 bases, and 4 bases stayed unmatched. The CDR3 sequence is 14 residues long. Germline V gene sequence: CDR1 SGHRS, CDR2 YFSETQ. CDR3 loop: CASSLGQGDYEQYF. The CDR3 DNA, read in part, is TGCGCCAGCAGCTTGGGACAGGGAGATTACGAG.

Details on this clone: The sequence runs out 3 residues before the end of the CDR3; the remainder is reconstructed from the germline J gene. The rearrangement links TRBV4-2 to TRBJ2-2, with 8 bases fitting TRBD2. V was pared by 3 bases and J by 4 bases, with 4 bases of the junction left unmatched. This CDR3 comprises 15 residues. Germline V gene sequence: CDR1 LGHNA, CDR2 YNFKEQ. The CDR3 spells CASSQGTRVTGELFF. The CDR3 DNA, read in part, is TGTGCCAGCAGCCAGGGGACTAGGGTCACCGGGGAG.

With respect to this clone: The CDR3 end lies 3 residues beyond the end of the read and is filled in from the germline J gene. This chain uses TRBV24-1 with TRBJ2-5; 11 bases map to TRBD2. The ends lost 3 bases at V and 2 bases at J; junction bases unmatched: 13. The CDR3 sequence is 19 residues long. Germline V CDR1 and CDR2: KGHDR, SFDVKD. The chain's CDR3 is CATSDRTATGTSGQETQYF. CDR3 DNA (partial): TGTGCCACCAGTGATCGGACAGCTACAGGGACTAGCGGTCAAGAGACC.

On this clone itself: The missing CDR3 end, 3 residues past where the read stops, is filled in from the germline J gene. The chain joins TRBV19 to TRBJ2-7; TRBD2 matches 7 bases. The CDR3 consists of 13 residues. J gave up 5 bases and V 5 bases, and 6 bases lay outside the gene matches. Germline-derived CDR1 and CDR2 are LNHDA and SQIVND (reference sequence). The part of the CDR3 DNA that was read is TGTGCCAGTAGTTTCGGCGCGGGAGACGAG. Encoded protein: CASSFGAGDE. The full CDR3 reads CASSFGAGDEQYF.

The sequenced part of the CDR3 DNA is TGTGCCAGCATGGGGGGTGAA. Residues: CASMGGE. The whole CDR3 protein reads CASMGGEAFF. The J gene is TRBJ1-1, the V gene TRBV2, with D perhaps TRBD1 (5 bases). The CDR3 is cut off 3 residues early in the read; its end comes from the germline J gene. The CDR3 has 10 residues. V was trimmed by 7 bases and J by 7 bases, leaving 7 bases between them. Germline loops: CDR1 SNHLY, CDR2 FYNNEI.

A remark on this clone: The missing CDR3 end, 3 residues past where the read stops, is filled in from the germline J gene. This chain connects TRBV12-3 or TRBV12-4 to TRBJ1-6; a weak D match, TRBD1 (5 bases). This CDR3 contains 18 residues. Trimming pared 5 bases from V and 0 bases from J, leaving 17 bases between. The part of the CDR3 DNA that was read is TGTGCCAGCAGTAGCTATCCAGGGTCCAGCTCCTATAATTCACCC. Translation: CASSSYPGSSSYNSP. The whole CDR3 sequence reads CASSSYPGSSSYNSPLHF.

About this clone itself: The sequenced fragment ends 3 residues before the CDR3 boundary, so the rest is inferred from the germline J gene. The chain combines TRBV7-6 with TRBJ2-1; the D gene is possibly TRBD2 (6 bases). Trimming removed 4 bases from V and 5 bases from J, with 15 bases in between. CDR3 length: 15 amino acids. Germline assignment: CDR1 SGHVS and CDR2 FNYEAQ. The DNA read from the CDR3 is TGTGCCAGCAGCTCCCGACTAGGTGTCGACAATGAG. Its translation is CASSSRLGVDNE. The whole CDR3 protein reads CASSSRLGVDNEQFF.

In the case of this clone: Read sequence stops 3 residues before the CDR3 end, and the germline J gene provides the missing end. The chain couples TRBV20-1 to TRBJ2-3, with 7 bases identical to TRBD1. The CDR3 totals 11 residues. The J segment lost 5 bases and the V segment lost 5 bases, leaving 1 base of the junction unmatched. Germline lookup yields CDR1 DFQATT and CDR2 SNEGSKA (reference sequence). Incomplete CDR3 DNA: TGCAGTGCTCACAGGGGAGATACG. It yields the protein CSAHRGDT. The whole CDR3 region reads CSAHRGDTQYF.

Regarding this clone: Read coverage stops 3 residues before the CDR3 terminus; the germline J gene supplies the remainder. The chain uses TRBV20-1 and TRBJ2-7; TRBD2 agrees at 7 bases. J lost 6 bases, V lost 0 bases, and 5 bases had no gene match. This CDR3 spans 13 amino acids. Per the germline V gene, CDR1 is DFQATT and CDR2 is SNEGSKA (reference sequence). The CDR3 sequence: CSARDTSVGEQYF. The covered CDR3 bases are TGCAGTGCTAGAGATACTAGCGTGGGCGAG.

The covered CDR3 bases are TGTGCCAGCAGCTTAGGAGCACCCTACGAG. This translates into CASSLGAPYE. Given in full, the CDR3 is CASSLGAPYEQYF. The chain is built from TRBV7-6 and TRBJ2-7, with D uncertain. The read ends 3 residues shy of where the CDR3 ends; the end is completed using the germline J gene. V was cut by 1 base and J by 2 bases, with 6 bases left in between. Germline loops: CDR1 SGHVS, CDR2 FNYEAQ. This CDR3 is 13 amino acids long.

To note about this clone: The read stops 3 residues short of the end of the CDR3; the missing end is completed from the germline J gene. The V and J genes are TRBV5-1 and TRBJ1-1; 9 bases are a match to TRBD1. This CDR3 spans 20 amino acids. J gave up 0 bases and V 3 bases, and 18 bases lay outside the gene matches. From germline, CDR1 is SGHRS and CDR2 YFSETQ. CDR3 amino acids: CASSSPRDREGAFVNTEAFF. Incomplete CDR3 DNA: TGCGCCAGCAGCTCGCCTCGGGACAGGGAAGGGGCATTTGTGAACACTGAA.

For this clone: The sequence runs out 3 residues before the end of the CDR3; the remainder is reconstructed from the germline J gene. This chain links TRBV20-1 with TRBJ2-7; 15 bases are shared with TRBD2. The germline V gene encodes CDR1 DFQATT and CDR2 SNEGSKA (reference sequence). Trimming removed 6 bases from V and 0 bases from J; junction bases left unmatched: 6. The CDR3 is 16 residues long. The CDR3 loop reads CSAWTSGGASSYEQYF. CDR3 bases read: TGCAGTGCCTGGACTAGCGGGGGGGCCAGCTCCTACGAG.